This TCR beta chain was retrieved from a study of cytomegalovirus exposure and HLA in healthy donors. 60 Vbeta and 13 Jbeta primers were used in PCR. Here immunoSEQ multiplex PCR was the method, and the copy in TCRdb shows in-frame clones only, minus some. This sample has about 150,000 clones, with about 85% found just once. General study results and limits: The availability of immune exposure information extended only to CMV serostatus.

Note on this clone: As yet, its antigen is unknown.

The CDR3 runs to 16 residues. V was pared by 4 bases and J by 0 bases, with 15 bases between. Germline V gene sequence: CDR1 SGHVS, CDR2 FQNEAQ. Sequencing input: PBMCs. The source of this sequence is a woman aged 18-29 years in good health and CMV-seronegative. The J gene is TRBJ1-2, the V gene TRBV7-8; D remains ambiguous. The CDR3 bases are TGTGCCAGCAGCTCCGGGAGGGCGCCACCTAACTATGGCTACACCTTC. Translated, it gives CASSSGRAPPNYGYTF. Complete variable domain (other parts from reference TRBV7-8 and TRBJ1-2): GAGVSQSPRYKVAKRGQDVALRCDPISGHVSLFWYQQALGQGPEFLTYFQNEAQLDKSGLPSDRFFAERPEGSVSTLKIQRTQQEDSAVYLCASSSGRAPPNYGYTFGSGTRLTVV.